This T cell receptor (beta chain) was identified during a study of cytomegalovirus exposure and HLA in healthy donors. The PCR contained 60 Vbeta and 13 Jbeta primers. Here immunoSEQ multiplex PCR was the method, and the copy in TCRdb shows in-frame clones only, minus some. The data hold about 150,000 clones, with about 68% observed a single time. The V and J ends lost 1 base and 7 bases respectively, with 11 bases between them. The CDR3 spans 13 residues. Germline loops: CDR1 SGHTA, CDR2 FQGNSA. Study-level results: Some V segments, including TRBV6-2 and TRBV6-3, were excluded as indistinguishable. Investigators reported 150 to 200 TCR beta chains as tied to cytomegalovirus. An analysis was carried out later, and it reportedly showed fewer N-insertions in an Asian-associated ancestry cluster than the approximately 700-donor mean. Within an earlier analysis, most TCR beta V segments proved productive either about 90% or about 30% of the time.

As for this clone: Its antigen remains unknown.

The rearrangement uses TRBV7-2 and TRBJ2-7, with D possibly matching TRBD2 (6 bases). This receptor was obtained from a man aged 30 to 45 in good health and CMV-seronegative. Sequenced: PBMCs. The CDR3 DNA is TGTGCCAGCAGCTTAGAGGGACTTATGGAGCAGTACTTC. Its translation is CASSLEGLMEQYF.